The source of this T cell receptor beta chain is a study of blood T cell repertoires in COVID-19. Study details: The study drew acute and convalescent COVID-19 samples from the United States, Italy and Spain.

Germline V lookup: CDR1 SQVTM, CDR2 ANQGSEA. CDR3 length: 14 amino acids. Trimming removed 6 bases at V and 2 bases at J, with 11 bases between. This clone was seen only once. Per the authors' pipeline: It was from reference gene primer amplification that nucleated cell counts were estimated. Here immunoSEQ multiplex PCR was the method, and the copy in TCRdb shows in-frame clones only, minus some. That table is the source of V, J and clone size, and D and trimming were worked out from the DNA. The sample has tens of thousands of clones; roughly 80% are singletons. This TCR came from an elderly woman with acute or convalescent COVID-19. The chain couples TRBV29-1 to TRBJ2-6; the D gene is possibly TRBD1 (6 bases). The sample taken for sequencing was peripheral blood. CDR3 protein: CSVSRDTGANVLTF. As DNA, the CDR3 is TGCAGCGTAAGCCGGGACACTGGGGCCAACGTCCTGACTTTC.